This entry describes one TCR beta chain. The antigen is unknown. The data are from a study of post-analysis software for immune sequencing data. Study-wide context: As for disease course, relapsing-remitting, secondary progressive and progressive-relapsing multiple sclerosis were all included. Whole-study results and caveats: F measure grouped same-batch samples tightly together. A handful of TRBV segments were significantly more frequent in patients than in controls. TRBV5-6, TRBV5-1 and TRBV20-1 were among these segments. Among multiple sclerosis patients, normalized Chao1 diversity was significantly below that of controls.

After removal of 3 bases from V and 3 bases from J, the junction contained 7 bases not matched to a gene. This CDR3 is 16 amino acids long. The germline CDR1 and CDR2 sequences are MGHRA and YSYEKL. TCR beta cDNA libraries included unique molecular identifiers. With roughly 0.85 to 11 million T cells as the source, roughly 0.5 million cDNA molecules resulted. From the PCR reads, TCRdb called clonotypes with MiXCR, one entry per CDR3 protein. The data hold approximately 770,000 distinct CDR3 sequences, with around 45% observed a single time. The chain combines TRBV4-1 with TRBJ2-3, with 9 bases identical to TRBD1. The receptor was isolated from a girl aged 10-17 years with multiple sclerosis. The sample consisted of blood. DNA of the CDR3: TGCGCCAGCAGCCAGGACAGGGGTTTCGGGACAGATACGCAGTATTTT. Translation gives CASSQDRGFGTDTQYF.